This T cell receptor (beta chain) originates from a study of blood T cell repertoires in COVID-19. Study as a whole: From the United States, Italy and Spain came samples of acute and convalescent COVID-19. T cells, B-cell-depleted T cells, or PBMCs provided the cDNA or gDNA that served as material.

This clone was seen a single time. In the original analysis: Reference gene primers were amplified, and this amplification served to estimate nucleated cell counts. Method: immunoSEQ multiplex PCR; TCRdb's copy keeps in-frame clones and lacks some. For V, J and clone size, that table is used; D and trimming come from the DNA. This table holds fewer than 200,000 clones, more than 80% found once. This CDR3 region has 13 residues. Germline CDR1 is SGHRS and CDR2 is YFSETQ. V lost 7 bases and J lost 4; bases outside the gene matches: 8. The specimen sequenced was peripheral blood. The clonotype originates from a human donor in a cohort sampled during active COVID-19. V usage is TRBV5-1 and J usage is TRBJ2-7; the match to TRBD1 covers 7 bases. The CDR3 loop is CASCRDRDYEQYF. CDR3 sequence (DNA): TGCGCCAGCTGCCGGGACAGAGATTACGAGCAGTACTTC.